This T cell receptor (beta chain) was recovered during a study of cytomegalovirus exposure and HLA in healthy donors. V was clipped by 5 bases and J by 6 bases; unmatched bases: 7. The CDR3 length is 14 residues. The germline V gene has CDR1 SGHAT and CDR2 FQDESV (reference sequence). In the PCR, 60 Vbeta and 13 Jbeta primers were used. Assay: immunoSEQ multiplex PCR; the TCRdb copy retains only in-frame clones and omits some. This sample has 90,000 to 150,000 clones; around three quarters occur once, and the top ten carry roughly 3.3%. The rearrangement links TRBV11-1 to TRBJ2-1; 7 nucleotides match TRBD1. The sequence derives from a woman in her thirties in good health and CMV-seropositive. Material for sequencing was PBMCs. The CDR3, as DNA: TGTGCCAGCAGCGTTGACAGGGTGGGCAATGAGCAGTTCTTC. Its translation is CASSVDRVGNEQFF.